The source of this T cell receptor (beta chain) is a study of graft-versus-host responses after intestinal transplantation. On the study more broadly: Multivisceral, liver-intestinal, or isolated intestinal grafts went to recipients. Recipients were all induced with anti-thymocyte globulin, then given tacrolimus and steroids for 2 to 4 years.

General study points: After transplant, early declines in HvG clones were associated with peak levels of circulating GvH clones. The recipient marrow held GvH clones, and some of them showed up first in ileum or blood.

CDR1 and CDR2 (germline): SGHVS, FNYEAQ. The length of the CDR3 is 14 residues. With 5 bases removed from V and 4 bases from J, the gap between germline ends came to 14 bases. Method: immunoSEQ multiplex PCR; TCRdb's copy keeps in-frame clones and lacks some. The table shows 50,000 or so clones, with 80% to 95% occurring only once. Comments on this clone: The antigen is not known.

The input for sequencing was unstimulated CD4+ T cells sorted from spleen or lymph node cells, taken before transplant. The V call is TRBV7-6, the J call TRBJ2-5; D is perhaps TRBD1 (6 bases). The receptor comes from a human donor who was the organ donor for an intestinal transplant. Here the CDR3 reads CASSRVGGGETQYF. CDR3 bases: TGTGCCAGCAGCCGTGTAGGGGGTGGAGAGACCCAGTACTTC. Based on the CDR3 plus reference TRBV7-6 and TRBJ2-5, the full variable domain is GAGVSQSPRYKVTKRGQDVALRCDPISGHVSLYWYRQALGQGPEFLTYFNYEAQQDKSGLPNDRFSAERPEGSISTLTIQRTEQRDSAMYRCASSRVGGGETQYFGPGTRLLVL.